This T cell receptor (beta chain) came from a study of blood T cell repertoires in COVID-19. Only in-frame clones appear in the TCRdb table, and some are missing; sequencing was by immunoSEQ multiplex PCR. Of about 310,000 clones in the sample, around nine tenths were seen once. Per the germline V gene, CDR1 is LNHDA and CDR2 is SQIVND (reference sequence). V lost 6 bases to trimming and J lost 2 bases; unmatched junction nucleotides: 4. The length of the CDR3 is 14 residues. Sequencing used peripheral blood. The J gene is TRBJ2-3, the V gene TRBV19; TRBD2 matches 8 bases. This receptor was identified in a man aged 45-60 years with active or convalescent COVID-19. The CDR3 bases are TGTGCCAGTAGAACTAGCGGAGACACAGATACGCAGTATTTT. Translated: CASRTSGDTDTQYF.